The T cell receptor beta chain described here comes from a study of control samples from healthy donors and cancer patients. Clones were read by immunoSEQ multiplex PCR, and TCRdb kept only the in-frame ones, dropping some. The sample holds 90,000 to 110,000 clones; 80% to 90% are singletons and the top ten take under 15%. V was pared by 6 bases and J by 6 bases, with 15 bases between. CDR3 length: 14 amino acids. The germline gives CDR1 MNHEY, CDR2 SVGEGT. This clonotype was obtained from a woman aged 50 to 60 in good health. The sample consisted of blood. The chain has TRBV6-2 or TRBV6-3 and TRBJ1-5; D gene unclear. CDR3 DNA: TGTGCCAGCAGCCACCACTCAGGAAGTCAGCCCCAGCATTTT. Translated: CASSHHSGSQPQHF.